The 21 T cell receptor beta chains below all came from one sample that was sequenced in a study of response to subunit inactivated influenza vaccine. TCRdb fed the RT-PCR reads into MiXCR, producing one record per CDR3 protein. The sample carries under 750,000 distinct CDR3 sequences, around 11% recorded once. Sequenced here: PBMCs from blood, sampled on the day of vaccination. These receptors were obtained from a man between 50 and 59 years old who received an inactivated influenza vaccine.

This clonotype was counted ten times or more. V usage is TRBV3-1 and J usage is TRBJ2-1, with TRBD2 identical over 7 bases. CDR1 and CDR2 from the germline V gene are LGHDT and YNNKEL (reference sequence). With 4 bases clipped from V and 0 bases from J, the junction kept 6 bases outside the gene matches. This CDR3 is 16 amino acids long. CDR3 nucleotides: TGTGCCAGCAGCCCCCGACTAGCCCACTCCTACAATGAGCAGTTCTTC. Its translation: CASSPRLAHSYNEQFF.

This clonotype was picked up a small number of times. CDR3 DNA sequence: TGCAGTGCTAGTCGAACTCACGGGGGGGCTTACAATGAGCAGTTCTTC. Protein: CSASRTHGGAYNEQFF. The chain combines TRBV20-1 with TRBJ2-1, with TRBD2 matching over 8 bases. Looked up from germline, CDR1 is DFQATT and CDR2 is SNEGSKA (reference sequence). This CDR3 is built from 16 residues. With 3 bases clipped from V and 4 bases from J, the junction kept 11 bases outside the gene matches.

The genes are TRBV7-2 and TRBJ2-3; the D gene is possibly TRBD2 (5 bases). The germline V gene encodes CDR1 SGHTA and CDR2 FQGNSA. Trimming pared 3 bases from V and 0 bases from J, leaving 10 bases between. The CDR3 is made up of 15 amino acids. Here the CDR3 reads CASSLYRTSTDTQYF. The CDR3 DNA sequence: TGTGCCAGCAGCTTGTACCGGACTAGCACAGATACGCAGTATTTT.

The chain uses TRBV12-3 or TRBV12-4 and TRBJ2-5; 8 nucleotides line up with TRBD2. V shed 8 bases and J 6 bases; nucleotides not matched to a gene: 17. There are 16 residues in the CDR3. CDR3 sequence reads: CASRRGVHDLRQTQYF. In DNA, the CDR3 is TGTGCCAGCCGGCGGGGGGTACATGATTTACGTCAGACCCAGTACTTC.

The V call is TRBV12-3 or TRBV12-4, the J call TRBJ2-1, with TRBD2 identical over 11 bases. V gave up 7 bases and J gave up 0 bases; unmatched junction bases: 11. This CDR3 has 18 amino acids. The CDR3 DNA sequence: TGTGCCAGCAATATGGGACTAGCGGACTTAAGCTCCTACAATGAGCAGTTCTTC. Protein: CASNMGLADLSSYNEQFF.

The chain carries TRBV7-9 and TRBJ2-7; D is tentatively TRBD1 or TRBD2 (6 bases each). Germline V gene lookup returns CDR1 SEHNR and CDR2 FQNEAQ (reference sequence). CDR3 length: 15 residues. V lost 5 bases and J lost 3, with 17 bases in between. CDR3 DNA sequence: TGTGCCAGCAGCCACTCGGCACAGGGAGGCTACGAGCAGTACTTC. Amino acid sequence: CASSHSAQGGYEQYF.

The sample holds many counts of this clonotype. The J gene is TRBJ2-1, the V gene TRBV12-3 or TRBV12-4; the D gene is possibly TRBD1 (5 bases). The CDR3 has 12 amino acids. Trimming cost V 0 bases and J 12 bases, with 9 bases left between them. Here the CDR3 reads CASSLALGAQFF. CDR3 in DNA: TGTGCCAGCAGTTTAGCGCTAGGGGCGCAGTTCTTC.

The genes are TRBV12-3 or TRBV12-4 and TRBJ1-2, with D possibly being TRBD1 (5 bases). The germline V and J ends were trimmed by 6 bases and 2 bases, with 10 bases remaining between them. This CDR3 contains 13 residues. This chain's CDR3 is CASSPTVNYGYTF. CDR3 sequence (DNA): TGTGCCAGCAGCCCGACAGTCAACTATGGCTACACCTTC.

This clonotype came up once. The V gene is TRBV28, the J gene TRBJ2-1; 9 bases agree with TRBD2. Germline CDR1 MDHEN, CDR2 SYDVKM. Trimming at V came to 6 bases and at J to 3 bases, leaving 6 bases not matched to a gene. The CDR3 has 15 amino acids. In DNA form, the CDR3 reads TGTGCCAGCAGAACGAAGCGGGAGGACTACAATGAGCAGTTCTTC. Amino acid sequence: CASRTKREDYNEQFF.

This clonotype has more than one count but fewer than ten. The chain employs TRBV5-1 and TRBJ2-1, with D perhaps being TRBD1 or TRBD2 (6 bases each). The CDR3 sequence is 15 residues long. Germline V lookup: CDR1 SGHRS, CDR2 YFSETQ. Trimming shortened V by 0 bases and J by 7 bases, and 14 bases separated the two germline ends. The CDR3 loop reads CASSLAGGSTNEQFF. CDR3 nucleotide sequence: TGCGCCAGCAGCTTGGCCGGGGGCAGCACTAATGAGCAGTTCTTC.

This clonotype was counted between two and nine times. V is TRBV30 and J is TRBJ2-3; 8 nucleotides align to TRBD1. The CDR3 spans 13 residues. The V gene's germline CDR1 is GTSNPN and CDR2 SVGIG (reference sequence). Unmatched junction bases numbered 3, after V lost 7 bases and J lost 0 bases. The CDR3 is CASDRGSTDTQYF. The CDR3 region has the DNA TGTGCCTCTGACAGGGGTAGCACAGATACGCAGTATTTT.

The CDR3 sequence is CASSLADVVTGELFF. CDR3 sequence (DNA): TGTGCCAGCAGCTTAGCCGACGTTGTGACCGGGGAGCTGTTTTTT. V usage is TRBV7-6 and J usage is TRBJ2-2; D unclear. The germline CDR1 and CDR2 sequences are SGHVS and FNYEAQ. The CDR3 has 15 residues. The V and J ends lost 0 bases and 5 bases respectively, with 10 bases between them.

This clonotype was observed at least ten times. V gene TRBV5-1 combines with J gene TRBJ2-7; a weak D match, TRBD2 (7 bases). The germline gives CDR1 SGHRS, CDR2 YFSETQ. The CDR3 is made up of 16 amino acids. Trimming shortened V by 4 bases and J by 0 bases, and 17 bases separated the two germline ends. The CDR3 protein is CASSRGGSATSYEQYF. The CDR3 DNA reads TGCGCCAGCAGCAGGGGGGGCAGCGCGACCTCCTACGAGCAGTACTTC.

The CDR3 region has the DNA TGTGCCAGCAGCGCCCGAGAAAAACTGTTTTTT. This codes for CASSAREKLFF. The chain carries TRBV4-2 and TRBJ1-4, with no clear D. The CDR3 runs to 11 residues. Germline V gene data show CDR1 as LGHNA and CDR2 as YNFKEQ. V lost 5 bases to trimming and J lost 8 bases, with 6 bases between them.

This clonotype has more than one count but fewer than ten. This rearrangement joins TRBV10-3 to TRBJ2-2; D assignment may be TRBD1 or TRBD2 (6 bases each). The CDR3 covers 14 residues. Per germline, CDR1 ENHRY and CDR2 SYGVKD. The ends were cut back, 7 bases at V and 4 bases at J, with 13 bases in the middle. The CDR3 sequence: CAITERGLTGELFF. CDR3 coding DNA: TGTGCCATCACCGAACGGGGGCTCACCGGGGAGCTGTTTTTT.

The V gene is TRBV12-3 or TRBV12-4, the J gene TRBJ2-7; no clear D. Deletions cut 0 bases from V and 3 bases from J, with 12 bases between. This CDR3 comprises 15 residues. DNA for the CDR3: TGTGCCAGCAGTTTAGCGAGTCCTACTGACTACGAGCAGTACTTC. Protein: CASSLASPTDYEQYF.

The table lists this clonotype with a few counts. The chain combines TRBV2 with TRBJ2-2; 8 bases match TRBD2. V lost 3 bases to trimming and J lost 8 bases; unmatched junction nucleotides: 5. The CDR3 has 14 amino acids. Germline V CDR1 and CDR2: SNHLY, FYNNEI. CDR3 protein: CASSEAGGAGELFF. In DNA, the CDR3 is TGTGCCAGCAGTGAGGCGGGGGGTGCGGGGGAGCTGTTTTTT.

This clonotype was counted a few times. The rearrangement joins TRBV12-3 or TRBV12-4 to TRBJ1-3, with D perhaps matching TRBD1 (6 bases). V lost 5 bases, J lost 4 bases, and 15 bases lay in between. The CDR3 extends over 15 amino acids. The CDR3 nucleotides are TGTGCCAGCAGTCAGGACAGTTTGATCGGAAACACCATATATTTT. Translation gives CASSQDSLIGNTIYF.

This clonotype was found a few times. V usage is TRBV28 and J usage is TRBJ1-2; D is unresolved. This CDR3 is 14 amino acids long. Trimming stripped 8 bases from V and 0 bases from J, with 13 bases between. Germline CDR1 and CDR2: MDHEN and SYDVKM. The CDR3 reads CASGPGGPNYGYTF. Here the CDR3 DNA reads TGTGCCAGCGGTCCGGGCGGCCCTAACTATGGCTACACCTTC.

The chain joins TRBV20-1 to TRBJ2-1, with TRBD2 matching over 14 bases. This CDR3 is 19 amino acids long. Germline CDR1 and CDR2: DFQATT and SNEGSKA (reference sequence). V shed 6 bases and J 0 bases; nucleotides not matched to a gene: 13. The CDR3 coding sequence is TGCAGTGCCCGACTAGCGGGAGGGCTTATTACGGTCTCCTACAATGAGCAGTTCTTC. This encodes CSARLAGGLITVSYNEQFF.

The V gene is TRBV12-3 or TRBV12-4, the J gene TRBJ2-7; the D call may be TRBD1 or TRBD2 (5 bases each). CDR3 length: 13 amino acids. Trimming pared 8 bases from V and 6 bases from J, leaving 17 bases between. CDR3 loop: CASLAGTGSEQYF. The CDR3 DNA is TGTGCCAGCTTAGCCGGGACCGGCTCCGAGCAGTACTTC.